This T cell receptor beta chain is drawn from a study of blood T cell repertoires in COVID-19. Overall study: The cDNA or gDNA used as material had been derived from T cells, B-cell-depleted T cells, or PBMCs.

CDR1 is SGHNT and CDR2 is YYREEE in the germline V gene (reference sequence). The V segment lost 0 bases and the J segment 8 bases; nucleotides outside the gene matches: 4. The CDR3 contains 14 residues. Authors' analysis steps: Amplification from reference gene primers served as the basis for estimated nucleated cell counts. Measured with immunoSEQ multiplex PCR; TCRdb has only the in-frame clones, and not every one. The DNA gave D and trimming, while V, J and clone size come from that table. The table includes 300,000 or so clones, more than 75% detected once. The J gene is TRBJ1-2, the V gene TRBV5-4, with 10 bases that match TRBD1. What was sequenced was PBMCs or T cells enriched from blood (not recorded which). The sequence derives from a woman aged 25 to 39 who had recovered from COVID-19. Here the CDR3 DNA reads TGTGCCAGCAGCTTGGTGGGACAGGGGTACGGCTACACCTTC. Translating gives CASSLVGQGYGYTF.